Shown below are 11 T cell receptor beta chains from a single sample sequenced in a study of blood T cell repertoires in COVID-19. This table comes from immunoSEQ multiplex PCR, and its TCRdb copy is limited to in-frame clones, with some not included. The table shows about 50,000 clones, with around 86% occurring only once. What was sequenced was PBMCs or T cells enriched from blood (not recorded which). The source of these receptors is a woman between 50 and 59 years old who had recovered from COVID-19.

The chain has TRBV11-2 and TRBJ2-2; D is perhaps TRBD1 (6 bases). CDR3 length equals 16 residues. V was trimmed by 4 bases and J by 2 bases, leaving 14 bases between them. In germline, CDR1 is SGHAT, CDR2 FQNNGV. In nucleotides, the CDR3 is TGTGCCAGCAGCTCAGGGACATCAGGCAACACCGGGGAGCTGTTTTTT. Residues: CASSSGTSGNTGELFF.

The gene calls are TRBV18 and TRBJ2-5; 8 bases line up with TRBD1. V gave up 4 bases and J gave up 4 bases; unmatched junction bases: 8. This CDR3 region has 15 residues. Germline V gene data show CDR1 as KGHSH and CDR2 as LQKENI. The CDR3 DNA is TGTGCCAGCTCACACGGACAGGGTTCGGGAGAGACCCAGTACTTC. It yields the protein CASSHGQGSGETQYF. Supplemented by reference TRBV18 and TRBJ2-5, the full variable domain reads NAGVMQNPRHLVRRRGQEARLRCSPMKGHSHVYWYRQLPEEGLKFMVYLQKENIIDESGMPKERFSAEFPKEGPSILRIQQVVRGDSAAYFCASSHGQGSGETQYFGPGTRLLVL.

Comment on this clone: Different DNA sequences within this sample yield the same CDR3. The J gene is TRBJ1-2, the V gene TRBV27; D may be TRBD1 (6 bases). The CDR3 contains 14 residues. Germline CDR1 reads MNHEY; CDR2 reads SMNVEV (reference sequence). Trimming removed 0 bases at V and 2 bases at J, with 7 bases between. The CDR3 DNA reads TGTGCCAGCAGTTTATCAGGGGGAAACTATGGCTACACCTTC. Residues: CASSLSGGNYGYTF.

This clone has just one count. The rearrangement links TRBV19 to TRBJ2-7; possibly TRBD1 for D (5 bases). This CDR3 is built from 15 residues. From germline, CDR1 is LNHDA and CDR2 SQIVND (reference sequence). V lost 4 bases, J lost 1 base, and 14 bases lay in between. The CDR3 DNA follows: TGTGCCAGTAGTAATCCAGGGCAAGTATCCTACGAGCAGTACTTC. Protein sequence: CASSNPGQVSYEQYF.

This clone was observed a handful of times. This rearrangement joins TRBV5-6 to TRBJ2-1, with 13 bases aligning to TRBD2. Germline-derived CDR1 and CDR2 are SGHDT and YYEEEE. V gave up 3 bases and J gave up 3 bases; unmatched junction bases: 6. This CDR3 is 17 amino acids long. CDR3 loop: CASSSTGLAGFYNEQFF. The CDR3 DNA sequence: TGTGCCAGCAGCTCGACGGGACTAGCGGGGTTCTACAATGAGCAGTTCTTC. Drawing the rest from reference TRBV5-6 and TRBJ2-1, the complete variable domain is DAGVTQSPTHLIKTRGQQVTLRCSPKSGHDTVSWYQQALGQGPQFIFQYYEEEERQRGNFPDRFSGHQFPNYSSELNVNALLLGDSALYLCASSSTGLAGFYNEQFFGPGTRLTVL.

This chain connects TRBV27 to TRBJ2-7; TRBD2 matches 8 bases. This CDR3 comprises 17 residues. Germline V gene data show CDR1 as MNHEY and CDR2 as SMNVEV (reference sequence). The V segment lost 5 bases and the J segment 2 bases; nucleotides outside the gene matches: 14. CDR3 nucleotides: TGTGCCAGCAGTCTCCACCGAGGTGGCGGGAGGACCTACGAGCAGTACTTC. This encodes CASSLHRGGGRTYEQYF.

This chain uses TRBV4-1 with TRBJ1-2; 7 nucleotides agree with TRBD1. The CDR3 contains 15 residues. The J segment lost 6 bases and the V segment lost 3 bases, leaving 10 bases of the junction unmatched. CDR1 and CDR2 from the germline V gene are MGHRA and YSYEKL. The CDR3 nucleotides are TGCGCCAGCAGCCACCCAAGACAGGGACAAGATGGCTACACCTTC. Translated, it gives CASSHPRQGQDGYTF.

This clone rates as medium-sized. The V and J genes are TRBV6-5 and TRBJ1-6; no clear D. The CDR3 sequence is 13 residues long. Germline V gene sequence: CDR1 MNHEY, CDR2 SVGAGI. V lost 0 bases, J lost 10 bases, and 7 bases lay in between. The CDR3 protein is CASSYSLRSPLHF. CDR3 in DNA: TGTGCCAGCAGTTACTCGCTGAGATCACCCCTCCACTTT.

This chain links TRBV19 with TRBJ2-7, with a weak D call TRBD2 (6 bases). This CDR3 region has 17 residues. Germline V gene data show CDR1 as LNHDA and CDR2 as SQIVND (reference sequence). Trimming took off 2 bases at V and 3 bases at J, with 20 bases between the two ends. The CDR3 here is CASSITGWRGGDYEQYF. For the CDR3, the DNA is TGTGCCAGTAGTATAACCGGGTGGCGGGGCGGCGACTACGAGCAGTACTTC.

V and J are TRBV20-1 and TRBJ1-6, with no clear D. This CDR3 is 13 amino acids long. The germline CDR1 and CDR2 sequences are DFQATT and SNEGSKA (reference sequence). The V gene lost 3 bases and the J gene lost 7 bases, with 10 bases spanning the gap. CDR3 nucleotides: TGCAGTGCTAGTGTGTTCCGGAATTCACCCCTCCACTTT. This gives the protein CSASVFRNSPLHF.

The chain couples TRBV12-5 to TRBJ2-1; TRBD2 matches 9 bases. V was pared by 3 bases and J by 6 bases, with 6 bases of the junction left unmatched. CDR1 LGHNT and CDR2 FRNRAP come from the germline V gene. The CDR3 runs to 15 residues. The DNA of the CDR3 is TGTGCTAGTGGTTTCGGGCTAGCGGGAACCAATGAGCAGTTCTTC. Translated, it gives CASGFGLAGTNEQFF.